The TCR beta chain under discussion was sequenced for a study of T cell repertoires in ileal Crohn's disease. Using immunoSEQ multiplex PCR, the repertoire was profiled, and TCRdb retains in-frame clones only, with some absent. The profile shows around 14,000 clones, more than 80% of them singletons. The CDR3 covers 12 residues. V was trimmed by 4 bases and J by 2 bases, leaving 5 bases between them. The germline V gene encodes CDR1 SGDLS and CDR2 YYNGEE. In this sample, this clone turned up once. The chain recombines TRBV9 with TRBJ2-3; D call uncertain. The sequenced material came from ileal tissue. The TCR comes from an adult with Crohn's disease. CDR3 coding DNA: TGTGCCAGCAGCACCTACACAGATACGCAGTATTTT. Translating gives CASSTYTDTQYF. Supplemented by reference TRBV9 and TRBJ2-3, the full variable domain reads DSGVTQTPKHLITATGQRVTLRCSPRSGDLSVYWYQQSLDQGLQFLIQYYNGEERAKGNILERFSAQQFPDLHSELNLSSLELGDSALYFCASSTYTDTQYFGPGTRLTVL.